The 23 T cell receptor beta chains given below trace back to one sample, sequenced in a study of Graves' ophthalmopathy and Graves' hyperthyroidism. The authors amplified TCR beta CDR3 regions, and they did so from RNA transcripts for repertoire sequencing. HTBI primers were employed in first-round RT-PCR, then a second-round multiplex PCR followed. Each CDR3 protein is one row after TCRdb ran MiXCR on the multiplex PCR reads. The table includes about 740,000 distinct CDR3 sequences, roughly two fifths detected once. Source material: peripheral blood. The receptors were sampled from an adult man with Graves' ophthalmopathy.

The chain is built from TRBV2 and TRBJ1-2; 10 bases match TRBD1. The V segment lost 7 bases and the J segment 4 bases; nucleotides outside the gene matches: 6. The CDR3 is 14 amino acids. Per the germline V gene, CDR1 is SNHLY and CDR2 is FYNNEI. The CDR3: CASKDRGLGYGYTF. The CDR3 nucleotides are TGTGCCAGCAAAGACAGGGGGCTGGGCTATGGCTACACCTTC.

This clonotype has ten or more counts. The chain has TRBV20-1 and TRBJ1-1, with 8 positions matching TRBD1. This CDR3 region has 13 residues. CDR1 is DFQATT, CDR2 SNEGSKA, per germline (reference sequence). The trim removed 2 bases at V and 1 base at J, leaving 0 bases unmatched. The CDR3 DNA reads TGCAGTGCTAGAACAGGGGGGAACACTGAAGCTTTCTTT. It translates to CSARTGGNTEAFF.

The rearrangement joins TRBV11-2 to TRBJ1-5, with TRBD1 identical over 7 bases. The CDR3 runs to 15 residues. Looked up from germline, CDR1 is SGHAT and CDR2 is FQNNGV. Trimming cost V 3 bases and J 4 bases; bases outside gene matches: 6. DNA of the CDR3: TGTGCCAGCAGCTTGGTTCCAGGGGGGAATCAGCCCCAGCATTTT. Translating gives CASSLVPGGNQPQHF. Full variable domain (rest looked up from reference TRBV11-2 and TRBJ1-5): EAGVAQSPRYKIIEKRQSVAFWCNPISGHATLYWYQQILGQGPKLLIQFQNNGVVDDSQLPKDRFSAERLKGVDSTLKIQPAKLEDSAVYLCASSLVPGGNQPQHFGDGTRLSIL.

This clonotype was recorded a few times. The chain employs TRBV15 and TRBJ2-7; D is possibly TRBD1 or TRBD2 (5 bases each). V was trimmed by 1 base and J by 0 bases, leaving 7 bases between them. CDR3 length: 14 amino acids. Germline V lookup: CDR1 LNHNV, CDR2 YYDKDF (reference sequence). The DNA of the CDR3 is TGTGCCACCAGCAGAGCCGGGACCTCCTACGAGCAGTACTTC. It specifies CATSRAGTSYEQYF.

To note about this clonotype: A read error may produce the germline difference seen at one junction end. The chain has TRBV12-3 or TRBV12-4 and TRBJ2-7, with a tentative D call TRBD1 (6 bases). This CDR3 has 12 residues. The CDR3 reads CAGSVGADEQYF. Written as DNA, the CDR3 is TGTGCCGGCAGTGTGGGGGCCGACGAGCAGTACTTC.

The J gene is TRBJ1-3, the V gene TRBV10-3, with D perhaps TRBD1 (6 bases). V dropped 8 bases and J dropped 2 bases, with 16 bases sitting between them. Germline V gene data show CDR1 as ENHRY and CDR2 as SYGVKD. The CDR3 is 15 amino acids. The CDR3 spells CAIPLGTKTGNTIYF. The CDR3 DNA is TGTGCCATCCCCTTGGGGACAAAGACTGGAAACACCATATATTTT.

This chain links TRBV25-1 with TRBJ1-5; the D is unclear. V was cut by 11 bases and J by 2 bases, with 13 bases left in between. This CDR3 spans 13 amino acids. The germline V gene has CDR1 MGHDK and CDR2 SYGVNS. As DNA, the CDR3 is TGTGCCCTGGTCACCAAGGGCAATCAGCCCCAGCATTTT. Translated: CALVTKGNQPQHF.

V is TRBV6-2 or TRBV6-3 and J is TRBJ1-2, with a tentative D call TRBD1 (5 bases). The CDR3 spans 12 residues. Germline assignment: CDR1 MNHEY and CDR2 SVGEGT. In DNA form, the CDR3 reads TGTGCTAGAGGGGAAGGGGCGCGTGGCTACACCTTC. Amino acids: CARGEGARGYTF.

The CDR3 sequence: CASSLGSGKTQYF. The CDR3 DNA reads as TGTGCCAGCAGCCTTGGGAGCGGAAAGACCCAGTACTTC. This chain links TRBV12-3 or TRBV12-4 with TRBJ2-5; D possibly corresponds to TRBD2 (5 bases). Deletions cut 6 bases from V and 6 bases from J, with 14 bases between. The CDR3 spans 13 residues.

The table lists this clonotype with a few counts. Germline and junction disagree at one end, which may indicate a read error. The chain uses TRBV11-1 and TRBJ1-2; D is ambiguous. The CDR3 extends over 14 amino acids. Germline lookup yields CDR1 SGHAT and CDR2 FQDESV (reference sequence). The CDR3 reads CASSQVGGLYGYTF. The CDR3 DNA is TGCGCCAGCAGCCAAGTTGGCGGACTCTATGGCTACACCTTC.

This clonotype was detected ten times or more. The gene calls are TRBV10-3 and TRBJ2-1; 12 nucleotides agree with TRBD2. Germline V gene data show CDR1 as ENHRY and CDR2 as SYGVKD. V lost 3 bases to trimming and J lost 5 bases; unmatched junction nucleotides: 2. The CDR3 runs 15 residues. The CDR3 DNA is TGTGCCATCAGTGACTGGACTAGCGGGAACAATGAGCAGTTCTTC. This encodes CAISDWTSGNNEQFF.

This clonotype was detected a few times. The chain couples TRBV9 to TRBJ1-3, with D maybe TRBD1 (6 bases). Deletions cut 3 bases from V and 2 bases from J, with 15 bases between. This CDR3 has 16 amino acids. Per the germline V gene, CDR1 is SGDLS and CDR2 is YYNGEE. The CDR3 is CASSAGQRGTGNTIYF. The CDR3, as DNA: TGTGCCAGCAGCGCCGGGCAGAGGGGGACTGGAAACACCATATATTTT. Full variable domain (missing parts from reference TRBV9 and TRBJ1-3): DSGVTQTPKHLITATGQRVTLRCSPRSGDLSVYWYQQSLDQGLQFLIQYYNGEERAKGNILERFSAQQFPDLHSELNLSSLELGDSALYFCASSAGQRGTGNTIYFGEGSWLTVV.

The chain employs TRBV19 and TRBJ2-6, with D possibly matching TRBD1 (6 bases). There are 19 residues in the CDR3. V lost 4 bases to trimming and J lost 2 bases, with 21 bases between them. From germline, CDR1 is LNHDA and CDR2 SQIVND (reference sequence). Here the CDR3 reads CASSTGWDKGPPGANVLTF. DNA of the CDR3: TGTGCCAGTAGTACGGGATGGGACAAAGGCCCGCCTGGGGCCAACGTCCTGACTTTC. The complete variable domain, with remaining parts taken from reference TRBV19 and TRBJ2-6, reads DGGITQSPKYLFRKEGQNVTLSCEQNLNHDAMYWYRQDPGQGLRLIYYSQIVNDFQKGDIAEGYSVSREKKESFPLTVTSAQKNPTAFYLCASSTGWDKGPPGANVLTFGAGSRLTVL.

Remarks on this clonotype: Mismatch with germline at one junction end may stem from a read error. The chain employs TRBV10-3 and TRBJ1-3; 7 bases are shared with TRBD1. Germline V gene lookup returns CDR1 ENHRY and CDR2 SYGVKD. The CDR3 has 19 amino acids. CDR3 in amino acids: CASSYQVPRDRSSGNTIYF. The CDR3 DNA reads TGTGCCAGCAGTTACCAAGTACCACGGGACAGATCCTCAGGAAACACCATATATTTT.

The chain uses TRBV7-9 and TRBJ2-7; 12 bases are a match to TRBD2. The CDR3 is 16 residues long. Germline CDR1 reads SEHNR; CDR2 reads FQNEAQ (reference sequence). J gave up 2 bases and V 6 bases, and 8 bases lay outside the gene matches. The CDR3 sequence: CASSPYASGRAYEQYF. In DNA, the CDR3 is TGTGCCAGCAGTCCCTATGCTAGCGGGAGGGCCTACGAGCAGTACTTC.

Many counts were recorded for this clonotype. The rearrangement links TRBV20-1 to TRBJ1-3; D is undetermined. The CDR3 has 13 residues. The germline CDR1 and CDR2 sequences are DFQATT and SNEGSKA (reference sequence). V was clipped by 1 base and J by 1 base, with 5 bases between them. The DNA for the CDR3 is TGCAGTGCTAGAGCTGGGTCTGGAAACACCATATATTTT. This sequence encodes CSARAGSGNTIYF.

This clonotype was seen only a few times. The V and J genes are TRBV5-1 and TRBJ1-1; D uncertain. The CDR3 extends over 15 amino acids. Trimming removed 5 bases from V and 0 bases from J, with 14 bases in between. CDR1 is SGHRS and CDR2 is YFSETQ in the germline V gene. Written as DNA, the CDR3 is TGCGCCAGCAGTACCGGGTCAAGGGTGAACACTGAAGCTTTCTTT. Encoded protein: CASSTGSRVNTEAFF.

This sequence joins TRBV19 and TRBJ1-4, with D tentatively TRBD1 (6 bases). V lost 5 bases and J lost 8, with 15 bases in between. The CDR3 consists of 14 residues. Germline CDR1 LNHDA, CDR2 SQIVND (reference sequence). CDR3 sequence: CASSARGGSEKLFF. In DNA, the CDR3 is TGTGCCAGTAGTGCCCGAGGGGGTTCGGAAAAACTGTTTTTT.

This clonotype was detected a few times. The J gene is TRBJ2-5, the V gene TRBV28; TRBD2 aligns across 7 bases. The CDR3 totals 16 residues. Germline V lookup: CDR1 MDHEN, CDR2 SYDVKM. V lost 7 bases to trimming and J lost 0 bases; unmatched junction nucleotides: 11. For the CDR3, the DNA is TGTGCCAGCACCCCGTGGGCTAGCGGATACCAAGAGACCCAGTACTTC. It yields the protein CASTPWASGYQETQYF. The full variable domain, its missing parts supplied by reference TRBV28 and TRBJ2-5, is DVKVTQSSRYLVKRTGEKVFLECVQDMDHENMFWYRQDPGLGLRLIYFSYDVKMKEKGDIPEGYSVSREKKERFSLILESASTNQTSMYLCASTPWASGYQETQYFGPGTRLLVL.

The table lists this clonotype with a count of one. The rearrangement uses TRBV2 and TRBJ1-1; the match to TRBD1 covers 8 bases. Trimming took 8 bases from V and 4 from J; bases not matched to a gene: 15. This CDR3 is built from 16 residues. Germline V CDR1 and CDR2: SNHLY, FYNNEI. CDR3: CASGDRYHPKGTEAFF. CDR3 bases: TGTGCCAGCGGGGACAGGTATCACCCGAAGGGCACTGAAGCTTTCTTT.

This chain connects TRBV6-6 to TRBJ1-1, with a weak D call TRBD1 (5 bases). The CDR3 runs 15 residues. Germline CDR1 MNHNY, CDR2 SVGAGI (reference sequence). V gave up 5 bases and J gave up 1 base, with 14 bases separating them. For the CDR3, the DNA is TGTGCCAGCAGTGAATCAGACGGACAGAACACTGAAGCTTTCTTT. Amino acids: CASSESDGQNTEAFF.

Concerning this clonotype itself: Here the CDR3 omits its conserved ending phenylalanine or tryptophan, so a read error is the likely source. The V and J genes are TRBV5-4 and TRBJ1-1; D ambiguous. Germline V gene sequence: CDR1 SGHNT, CDR2 YYREEE (reference sequence). V dropped 4 bases and J dropped 8 bases, with 12 bases sitting between them. This CDR3 has 12 residues. CDR3: CASSLSRTEAFL. The CDR3 DNA follows: TGTGCCAGCAGCCTGTCCAGGACGGAAGCTTTCCTT.

The chain links TRBV5-1 to TRBJ1-6; D gene ambiguous. With 1 base removed from V and 7 bases from J, the gap between germline ends came to 9 bases. The germline gives CDR1 SGHRS, CDR2 YFSETQ. The CDR3 sequence is 14 residues long. The CDR3 protein is CASSLNRENSPLHF. The DNA for the CDR3 is TGCGCCAGCAGCTTGAACAGAGAAAATTCACCCCTCCACTTT.